This T cell receptor (beta chain) was captured in a study of cytomegalovirus exposure and HLA in healthy donors. At the level of the study: Ancestry clustering placed around four fifths of more than 350 genotyped donors in the Caucasian-associated cluster.

Primers for the PCR totalled 60 Vbeta and 13 Jbeta. Profiled with immunoSEQ multiplex PCR; TCRdb holds only in-frame clones, not every one. The top ten hold around 3% of the sample, which has some 130,000 clones, 76% seen once. The CDR3 has 17 amino acids. The junction had 5 bases not matched to a gene; V was cut back by 4 bases and J by 4 bases. The V gene's germline CDR1 is LNHDA and CDR2 SQIVND (reference sequence). The sequenced sample consisted of PBMCs. The chain is built from TRBV19 and TRBJ2-6; 12 bases agree with TRBD1. This TCR derives from a man aged 35-49 years in good health and CMV-seronegative. The CDR3 DNA sequence: TGTGCCAGTAGTACGGGACAGGGGGCGGGCGGGGCCAACGTCCTGACTTTC. Its protein product is CASSTGQGAGGANVLTF.